These 11 T cell receptor beta chains share one sample of origin, sequenced in a study of T cell responses to AZD1222 COVID-19 vaccine. Sequencing used immunoSEQ multiplex PCR; TCRdb keeps in-frame clones, though not all of them. The table lists 100,000 to 110,000 clones, about 87% of them singletons. The sample in question was peripheral blood, obtained on day 0 of AZD1222 vaccination. All receptors come from an adult in good health.

The chain employs TRBV7-9 and TRBJ2-2; 7 bases agree with TRBD2. Trimming at V came to 5 bases and at J to 3 bases, leaving 18 bases not matched to a gene. Germline V gene sequence: CDR1 SEHNR, CDR2 FQNEAQ (reference sequence). The CDR3 is made up of 19 amino acids. CDR3 coding DNA: TGTGCCAGCAGCCCCCGACTACGCGGGAGTTTCATGGACACCGGGGAGCTGTTTTTT. It specifies CASSPRLRGSFMDTGELFF.

The rearrangement joins TRBV14 to TRBJ2-3; 8 bases line up with TRBD2. Germline assignment: CDR1 SGHDN and CDR2 FVKESK. CDR3 size: 16 residues. V shed 5 bases and J 7 bases; nucleotides not matched to a gene: 14. The CDR3 DNA is TGTGCCAGCAGCGCTACTGGGCGGGAGGTTATAAATACGCAGTATTTT. This translates into CASSATGREVINTQYF.

This chain links TRBV5-1 with TRBJ2-1, with 8 bases matching TRBD2. The CDR3 contains 16 residues. V was clipped by 5 bases and J by 0 bases; unmatched bases: 7. Per the germline V gene, CDR1 is SGHRS and CDR2 is YFSETQ. CDR3 residues: CASRPIAGSSYNEQFF. Here the CDR3 DNA reads TGCGCCAGCAGACCCATAGCGGGAAGCTCCTACAATGAGCAGTTCTTC.

This clone was seen only once. Other DNA sequences in this sample translate to the same CDR3. The CDR3 region is CASSSPGTDEYTF. The CDR3 DNA follows: TGTGCCAGCAGTTCCCCCGGGACAGATGAGTACACCTTC. J is TRBJ1-2 and V is TRBV28; 7 bases line up with TRBD1. The V gene's germline CDR1 is MDHEN and CDR2 SYDVKM. The trim removed 4 bases at V and 11 bases at J, leaving 10 bases unmatched. The CDR3 runs to 13 residues.

The chain has TRBV5-1 and TRBJ1-2, with TRBD1 identical over 8 bases. The CDR3 length is 14 residues. V was clipped by 0 bases and J by 6 bases; unmatched bases: 4. Per germline, CDR1 SGHRS and CDR2 YFSETQ. The CDR3 DNA is TGCGCCAGCAGCTTGGCACCAGGGGGCGATGGCTACACCTTC. Residues: CASSLAPGGDGYTF.

The J gene is TRBJ1-2, the V gene TRBV29-1; the D gene is possibly TRBD1 (6 bases). V was trimmed by 0 bases and J by 7 bases, leaving 18 bases between them. Germline V gene lookup returns CDR1 SQVTM and CDR2 ANQGSEA. The CDR3 runs 15 residues. CDR3 residues: CSVEEPWTAVGGYTF. The CDR3 DNA sequence: TGCAGCGTTGAAGAGCCTTGGACAGCTGTGGGTGGCTACACCTTC.

This clone was observed once. The chain employs TRBV19 and TRBJ1-1; possibly TRBD1 for D (5 bases). The V and J ends lost 2 bases and 7 bases respectively, with 11 bases between them. Germline lookup yields CDR1 LNHDA and CDR2 SQIVND (reference sequence). The CDR3 sequence is 13 residues long. The CDR3 sequence is CASSIRGGGEAFF. The CDR3 bases are TGTGCCAGTAGTATACGGGGTGGGGGTGAAGCTTTCTTT.

This clone came up once. The chain employs TRBV6-5 and TRBJ2-1, with TRBD2 identical over 8 bases. This CDR3 contains 14 residues. Trimming removed 8 bases from V and 4 bases from J; junction bases left unmatched: 7. The germline gives CDR1 MNHEY, CDR2 SVGAGI. CDR3 DNA sequence: TGTGCCAGCCGAGGTAGCGGGGAGTACAATGAGCAGTTCTTC. This sequence encodes CASRGSGEYNEQFF.

The genes are TRBV28 and TRBJ2-7; TRBD2 is a possible D gene (6 bases). The V end was cut by 3 bases, the J end by 7 bases, with 13 bases between. The CDR3 is 13 amino acids. Germline loops: CDR1 MDHEN, CDR2 SYDVKM. This chain's CDR3 is CASSFVAAREQYF. As DNA, the CDR3 is TGTGCCAGCAGTTTCGTAGCGGCCCGGGAGCAGTACTTC.

The chain joins TRBV19 to TRBJ2-7, with D possibly being TRBD2 (5 bases). This CDR3 is built from 14 residues. The germline V gene has CDR1 LNHDA and CDR2 SQIVND (reference sequence). Trimming took 4 bases from V and 2 from J, leaving 12 bases between them. The CDR3 is CASSRTQNPYEQYF. In nucleotides, the CDR3 is TGTGCCAGTAGTAGGACTCAGAACCCCTACGAGCAGTACTTC.

J is TRBJ1-2 and V is TRBV6-2 or TRBV6-3; no clear D. Trimming took 6 bases from V and 3 from J, leaving 14 bases between them. Per the germline V gene, CDR1 is MNHEY and CDR2 is SVGEGT. The CDR3 covers 14 residues. CDR3: CASSLYPRDYGYTF. CDR3 bases: TGTGCCAGCAGCCTATATCCGCGGGACTATGGCTACACCTTC.